Here is one T cell receptor (beta chain) with its context. Starting from genomic DNA, TCR beta CDR3 was amplified through two-round multiplex PCR. Amplification during the initial PCR round employed primers specific to each TRBV and TRBJ gene. A single record per CDR3 protein comes from TCRdb applying MiXCR to the multiplex PCR reads. The sample records 24,000 or so distinct CDR3 sequences, roughly 40% being singletons. The authors drew approximately 6.6 milliliters of peripheral blood at each of two time points. With V trimmed by 3 bases and J by 5 bases, 5 bases remained unmatched. The CDR3 is 15 residues long. Germline values: CDR1 SNHLY, CDR2 FYNNEI. The data belong to a study of prognosis after radiotherapy for stage I lung cancer. On the study more broadly: The study included under 15 patients with newly diagnosed primary stage I lung tumors and roughly 5 with oligometastatic NSCLC after surgical resection of the primary tumor.

This chain connects TRBV2 to TRBJ2-1; 9 bases align to TRBD1. The source was PBMCs, collected before or after stereotactic body radiation therapy (not recorded which). This sequence originates from a donor over 45 with non-small cell lung cancer. Here the CDR3 reads CASSDTGTGNNEQFF. DNA for the CDR3: TGTGCCAGCAGTGACACAGGGACAGGGAACAATGAGCAGTTCTTC. The full variable domain, in which reference TRBV2 and TRBJ2-1 provide the parts outside the CDR3, is EPEVTQTPSHQVTQMGQEVILRCVPISNHLYFYWYRQILGQKVEFLVSFYNNEISEKSEIFDDQFSVERPDGSNFTLKIRSTKLEDSAMYFCASSDTGTGNNEQFFGPGTRLTVL.